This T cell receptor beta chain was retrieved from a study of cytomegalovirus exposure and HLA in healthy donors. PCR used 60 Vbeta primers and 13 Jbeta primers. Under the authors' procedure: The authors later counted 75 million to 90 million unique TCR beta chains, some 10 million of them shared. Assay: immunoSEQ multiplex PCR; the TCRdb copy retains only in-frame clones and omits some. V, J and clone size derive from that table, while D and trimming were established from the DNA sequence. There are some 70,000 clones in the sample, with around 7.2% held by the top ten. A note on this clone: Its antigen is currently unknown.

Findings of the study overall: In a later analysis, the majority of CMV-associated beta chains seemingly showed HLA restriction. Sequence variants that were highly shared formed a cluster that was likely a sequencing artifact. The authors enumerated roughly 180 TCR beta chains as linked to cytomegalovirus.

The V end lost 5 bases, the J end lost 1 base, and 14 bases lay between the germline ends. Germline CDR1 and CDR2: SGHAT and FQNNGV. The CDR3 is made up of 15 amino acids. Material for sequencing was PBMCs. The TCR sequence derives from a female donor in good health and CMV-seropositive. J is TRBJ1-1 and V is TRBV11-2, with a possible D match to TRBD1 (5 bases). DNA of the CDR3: TGTGCCAGCAGCCCCCTAAGACAGAAGAACACTGAAGCTTTCTTT. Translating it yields CASSPLRQKNTEAFF.